This entry lists 25 T cell receptor beta chains sequenced from one sample in a study of shared clonotypes between healthy human individuals. The method was immunoSEQ multiplex PCR; TCRdb's version includes in-frame clones alone and lacks a portion of them. Altogether 450,000 to 600,000 clones are present, around 80% being singletons, with the ten largest covering 12%. The sample consisted of PBMCs. These receptors all come from a woman between 40 and 55 years old in good health. Some clones in this sample may be carry-over from other donors' samples.

This chain connects TRBV6-1 to TRBJ2-2, with TRBD1 matching over 8 bases. The CDR3 runs 15 residues. After removal of 2 bases from V and 6 bases from J, the junction contained 5 bases not matched to a gene. Germline V lookup: CDR1 MNHNS, CDR2 SASEGT. CDR3: CASSERAGGSGELFF. DNA for the CDR3: TGTGCCAGCAGTGAACGGGCAGGGGGCTCCGGGGAGCTGTTTTTT.

This clone was picked up one time. The chain links TRBV19 to TRBJ2-2; D gene uncertain. The germline gives CDR1 LNHDA, CDR2 SQIVND (reference sequence). This CDR3 contains 14 residues. Trimming pared 5 bases from V and 0 bases from J, leaving 7 bases between. The CDR3 reads CASSVQSNTGELFF. The DNA of the CDR3 is TGTGCCAGTAGTGTACAATCGAACACCGGGGAGCTGTTTTTT. The full variable domain, rest sourced from reference TRBV19 and TRBJ2-2, is DGGITQSPKYLFRKEGQNVTLSCEQNLNHDAMYWYRQDPGQGLRLIYYSQIVNDFQKGDIAEGYSVSREKKESFPLTVTSAQKNPTAFYLCASSVQSNTGELFFGEGSRLTVL.

Comment on this clone: A read error is possible here, since a much larger clone lies one base away. Other DNA variants within this sample encode the same CDR3. The CDR3 protein is CASSLGDRRNTEAFF. The DNA of the CDR3 is TGTGCCAGCAGCTTGGGGGACAGGAGGAACACTGAAGCTTTCTTT. This chain links TRBV7-9 with TRBJ1-1; 8 bases line up with TRBD1. The CDR3 consists of 15 residues. Trimming cost V 3 bases and J 1 base; bases outside gene matches: 4. Germline V gene sequence: CDR1 SEHNR, CDR2 FQNEAQ (reference sequence).

This chain connects TRBV5-4 to TRBJ2-7; D not resolved. Trimming pared 0 bases from V and 0 bases from J, leaving 4 bases between. In germline, CDR1 is SGHNT, CDR2 YYREEE (reference sequence). CDR3 length: 13 residues. The CDR3 nucleotides read TGTGCCAGCAGCTTGGAGGACTCCTACGAGCAGTACTTC. It encodes CASSLEDSYEQYF.

V usage is TRBV9 and J usage is TRBJ2-5; D gene uncertain. This CDR3 is 15 amino acids long. Germline V CDR1 and CDR2: SGDLS, YYNGEE. Trimming cost V 3 bases and J 2 bases, with 14 bases left between them. In DNA form, the CDR3 reads TGTGCCAGCAGCGCGCGACTCTCCCAACAAGAGACCCAGTACTTC. Amino acids: CASSARLSQQETQYF.

The gene calls are TRBV7-2 and TRBJ2-3, with 7 bases matching TRBD2. Per the germline V gene, CDR1 is SGHTA and CDR2 is FQGNSA. With 1 base clipped from V and 3 bases from J, the junction kept 7 bases outside the gene matches. CDR3 length equals 16 residues. The CDR3 nucleotides are TGTGCCAGCAGCTTAGAGCCGAGCGGGGATACAGATACGCAGTATTTT. It codes for CASSLEPSGDTDTQYF.

The rearrangement links TRBV4-1 to TRBJ2-5; D gene uncertain. Per germline, CDR1 MGHRA and CDR2 YSYEKL. The CDR3 extends over 13 amino acids. Deletions cut 2 bases from V and 9 bases from J, with 13 bases between. In DNA form, the CDR3 reads TGCGCCAGCAGCCAACCGCCCTTTGAGGCCCAGTACTTC. Its protein product is CASSQPPFEAQYF.

The chain combines TRBV10-3 with TRBJ2-2; D not resolved. The CDR3 spans 16 residues. Germline V lookup: CDR1 ENHRY, CDR2 SYGVKD. Between the trimmed V and J ends, which lost 3 bases and 0 bases, there was a span of 11 bases. Here the CDR3 DNA reads TGTGCCATCAGTGATTCGGTGCGTGCGAACACCGGGGAGCTGTTTTTT. Protein product: CAISDSVRANTGELFF.

This chain connects TRBV15 to TRBJ2-5; D unresolved. CDR3 length: 13 residues. V lost 2 bases, J lost 5 bases, and 9 bases lay in between. CDR1 and CDR2 (germline): LNHNV, YYDKDF (reference sequence). The CDR3 here is CATSRKGLETQYF. The CDR3 DNA sequence: TGTGCCACCAGCAGAAAGGGTTTGGAGACCCAGTACTTC.

This clone showed up just once. The V and J genes are TRBV27 and TRBJ2-7; 12 bases are a match to TRBD1. The CDR3 is 13 residues long. Germline loops: CDR1 MNHEY, CDR2 SMNVEV (reference sequence). J was trimmed by 2 bases and V by 8 bases; bases with no gene match: 1. This CDR3 reads CASRDRGPYEQYF. CDR3 coding DNA: TGTGCCAGCCGGGACAGGGGGCCCTACGAGCAGTACTTC.

The chain has TRBV6-1 and TRBJ2-3; weak D call: TRBD1 (7 bases). CDR3 length: 15 residues. V lost 4 bases, J lost 4 bases, and 15 bases lay in between. The germline V gene has CDR1 MNHNS and CDR2 SASEGT. CDR3 protein: CASSGSRGVSDTQYF. In DNA, the CDR3 is TGTGCCAGCAGTGGATCCAGGGGGGTTTCAGATACGCAGTATTTT.

The gene calls are TRBV2 and TRBJ1-6, with D uncertain. CDR1 and CDR2 (germline): SNHLY, FYNNEI. The CDR3 totals 15 residues. V shed 3 bases and J shed 6 bases, with 12 bases lying between them. CDR3 DNA sequence: TGTGCCAGCAGTGAGTTGAGGCGCGCTAATTCACCCCTCCACTTT. Protein: CASSELRRANSPLHF.

This clone has only a few counts. V is TRBV5-1 and J is TRBJ2-2; 8 bases are a match to TRBD2. The CDR3 spans 15 residues. Germline trimming cut 1 base from V and 3 bases from J; bases unmatched to any gene: 2. Germline values: CDR1 SGHRS, CDR2 YFSETQ. CDR3 in amino acids: CASSLTSGYTGELFF. CDR3 sequence (DNA): TGCGCCAGCAGCTTGACTAGCGGCTACACCGGGGAGCTGTTTTTT. Complete variable domain (other parts from reference TRBV5-1 and TRBJ2-2): KAGVTQTPRYLIKTRGQQVTLSCSPISGHRSVSWYQQTPGQGLQFLFEYFSETQRNKGNFPGRFSGRQFSNSRSEMNVSTLELGDSALYLCASSLTSGYTGELFFGEGSRLTVL.

This clone was recorded only once. The rearrangement joins TRBV7-3 to TRBJ2-2, with D perhaps matching TRBD1 or TRBD2 (6 bases each). The CDR3 has 15 amino acids. Between the trimmed V and J ends, which lost 5 bases and 0 bases, there was a span of 10 bases. From germline, CDR1 is SGHTA and CDR2 FQGTGA. The CDR3 loop reads CASSGGGSNTGELFF. In DNA form, the CDR3 reads TGTGCCAGCAGCGGAGGGGGATCGAACACCGGGGAGCTGTTTTTT.

The V and J genes are TRBV7-2 and TRBJ1-1, with D maybe TRBD1 (5 bases). Germline V lookup: CDR1 SGHTA, CDR2 FQGNSA. The CDR3 covers 14 residues. The ends were cut back, 3 bases at V and 2 bases at J, with 10 bases in the middle. CDR3 sequence (DNA): TGTGCCAGCAGCTTCCGGGGCAGAAACACTGAAGCTTTCTTT. Protein sequence: CASSFRGRNTEAFF.

This chain uses TRBV5-4 with TRBJ1-1; 8 bases map to TRBD1. The CDR3 has 15 residues. Losses at the gene ends were 5 bases for V and 5 bases for J; bases not matched to a gene: 11. The germline gives CDR1 SGHNT, CDR2 YYREEE (reference sequence). The CDR3 loop is CASRSRPGGGTEAFF. In DNA, the CDR3 is TGTGCCAGCAGGTCCCGCCCAGGGGGCGGGACTGAAGCTTTCTTT.

V is TRBV11-1 and J is TRBJ2-7, with 12 bases fitting TRBD2. V was clipped by 4 bases and J by 3 bases; unmatched bases: 7. The V gene's germline CDR1 is SGHAT and CDR2 FQDESV (reference sequence). CDR3 length equals 16 residues. DNA of the CDR3: TGTGCCAGCAGCTCCAGAACTAGCGGGAGGATCTACGAGCAGTACTTC. This gives the protein CASSSRTSGRIYEQYF.

CDR3 protein: CASSPTSGRSYEQYF. In nucleotides, the CDR3 is TGTGCCAGCAGTCCGACTAGCGGGAGAAGCTACGAGCAGTACTTC. The J gene is TRBJ2-7, the V gene TRBV28; TRBD2 matches 12 bases. Germline V gives CDR1 MDHEN, CDR2 SYDVKM. The ends lost 5 bases at V and 3 bases at J; junction bases unmatched: 5. CDR3 length: 15 amino acids.

This chain uses TRBV15 with TRBJ1-5; the D is unclear. Deletions cut 5 bases from V and 3 bases from J, with 8 bases between. Germline CDR1 reads LNHNV; CDR2 reads YYDKDF (reference sequence). There are 13 residues in the CDR3. CDR3 in amino acids: CATSPGYNQPQHF. The CDR3, as DNA: TGTGCCACCAGCCCCGGGTACAATCAGCCCCAGCATTTT.

This clone came up once. The J gene is TRBJ2-7, the V gene TRBV4-2; TRBD2 matches at 11 bases. J was trimmed by 4 bases and V by 4 bases; bases with no gene match: 6. Germline CDR1 and CDR2: LGHNA and YNFKEQ. The CDR3 length is 15 residues. The CDR3 sequence is CASSRGTSGEYEQYF. CDR3 DNA sequence: TGTGCCAGCAGCCGGGGGACTAGCGGAGAGTACGAGCAGTACTTC.

This clone has more than one count but fewer than ten. This sample includes further DNA sequences coding for the same CDR3. V usage is TRBV27 and J usage is TRBJ2-3; the match to TRBD2 covers 8 bases. Germline V lookup: CDR1 MNHEY, CDR2 SMNVEV (reference sequence). The trim removed 4 bases at V and 2 bases at J, leaving 2 bases unmatched. CDR3 size: 14 residues. DNA of the CDR3: TGTGCCAGCAGTTCTAGCGGGCACACAGATACGCAGTATTTT. It yields the protein CASSSSGHTDTQYF.

The gene calls are TRBV6-5 and TRBJ2-5; 7 bases are shared with TRBD1. The CDR3 runs to 14 residues. With 5 bases clipped from V and 3 bases from J, the junction kept 6 bases outside the gene matches. Germline lookup yields CDR1 MNHEY and CDR2 SVGAGI. In DNA form, the CDR3 reads TGTGCCAGCAGTAAGGGACAGAACAAAGAGACCCAGTACTTC. It encodes CASSKGQNKETQYF.

The CDR3 region has the DNA TGTGCCAGCAGCACCTGGGGCTCTGAGCAGTTCTTC. Translation gives CASSTWGSEQFF. The chain couples TRBV7-9 to TRBJ2-1; D might be TRBD1 (5 bases). V lost 5 bases, J lost 9 bases, and 11 bases lay in between. Germline V gives CDR1 SEHNR, CDR2 FQNEAQ (reference sequence). This CDR3 comprises 12 residues.

This clone was found once. The chain carries TRBV15 and TRBJ2-7; tentative D call: TRBD1 (5 bases). V lost 1 base, J lost 0 bases, and 10 bases lay in between. This CDR3 is 15 amino acids long. Germline assignment: CDR1 LNHNV and CDR2 YYDKDF (reference sequence). CDR3 residues: CATSRGTGVSYEQYF. The CDR3 DNA reads TGTGCCACCAGCAGAGGAACAGGAGTCTCCTACGAGCAGTACTTC.

The rearrangement links TRBV7-9 to TRBJ2-3; D may be TRBD1 or TRBD2 (5 bases each). This CDR3 spans 14 amino acids. The germline V and J ends were trimmed by 1 base and 3 bases, with 8 bases remaining between them. From germline, CDR1 is SEHNR and CDR2 FQNEAQ (reference sequence). For the CDR3, the DNA is TGTGCCAGCAGCTTAGGGGGGATTACAGATACGCAGTATTTT. Protein product: CASSLGGITDTQYF.